Reported below is one T cell receptor (beta chain). The V gene's germline CDR1 is MNHEY and CDR2 SMNVEV (reference sequence). The CDR3 has 15 residues. V lost 7 bases, J lost 3 bases, and 6 bases stayed unmatched. These data are taken from a study of shared T cell receptors in the human thymus. Data came from immunoSEQ multiplex PCR; TCRdb stores just in-frame clones and leaves some out. Of under 700,000 clones in the sample, about four fifths were seen once. The same data also went into a second study, on human thymus T cells.

Sequencing was done on a sample of thymocytes. The origin of this receptor is a boy under two years old with a congenital heart defect. The V call is TRBV27, the J call TRBJ2-1; 10 bases map to TRBD2. CDR3 coding DNA: TGTGCCAGCACCTACGGGACTAGCGTCTACAATGAGCAGTTCTTC. It codes for CASTYGTSVYNEQFF.